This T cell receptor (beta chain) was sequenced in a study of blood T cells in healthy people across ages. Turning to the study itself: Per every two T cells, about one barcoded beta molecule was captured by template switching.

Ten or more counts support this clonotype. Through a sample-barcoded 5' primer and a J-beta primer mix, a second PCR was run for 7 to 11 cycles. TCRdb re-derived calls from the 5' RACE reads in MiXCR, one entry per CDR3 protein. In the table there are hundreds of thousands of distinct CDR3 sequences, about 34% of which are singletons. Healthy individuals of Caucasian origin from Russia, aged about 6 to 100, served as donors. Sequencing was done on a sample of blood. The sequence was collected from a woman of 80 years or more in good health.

The CDR3: CASSSRGGNEQFF. The CDR3 DNA reads TGTGCCAGCAGCTCCAGAGGGGGGAATGAGCAGTTCTTC. The rearrangement uses TRBV7-2 and TRBJ2-1; TRBD1 or TRBD2 may be the D gene (6 bases each). The CDR3 is 13 residues long. Deletions cut 4 bases from V and 7 bases from J, with 11 bases between. CDR1 SGHTA and CDR2 FQGNSA come from the germline V gene.